These 19 T cell receptor beta chains share one sample of origin, sequenced in a study of radiotherapy plus CTLA-4 blockade in lung cancer. Here immunoSEQ multiplex PCR was the method, and the copy in TCRdb shows in-frame clones only, minus some. The sample comprises some 46,000 clones, 80% to 85% of which are singletons, and approximately 3.6% rests with the top ten. The sample consisted of peripheral blood, taken from a patient treated with radiotherapy plus ipilimumab. These receptors all stem from a human donor with non-small cell lung cancer who had stable disease on radiotherapy plus ipilimumab.

This chain joins TRBV2 and TRBJ1-5; D possibly corresponds to TRBD1 (5 bases). Trimming left V 6 bases short and J 4 bases short, with 22 bases between. Germline V gives CDR1 SNHLY, CDR2 FYNNEI. This CDR3 contains 17 residues. CDR3 in amino acids: CASRSYRGEVGNQPQHF. CDR3 bases: TGTGCCAGCAGGTCTTATAGGGGCGAGGTTGGGAATCAGCCCCAGCATTTT.

This clone has just one count. The chain combines TRBV28 with TRBJ2-3; tentative D call: TRBD2 (5 bases). Trimming pared 6 bases from V and 2 bases from J, leaving 12 bases between. CDR1 MDHEN and CDR2 SYDVKM come from the germline V gene. The CDR3 has 14 amino acids. CDR3 nucleotides: TGTGCCAGCAGCCTTGGGAGAAACACAGATACGCAGTATTTT. Residues: CASSLGRNTDTQYF.

This sequence joins TRBV27 and TRBJ2-3; TRBD2 matches 8 bases. The CDR3 consists of 14 residues. Losses at the gene ends were 5 bases for V and 5 bases for J; bases not matched to a gene: 6. Germline-derived CDR1 and CDR2 are MNHEY and SMNVEV (reference sequence). Here the CDR3 DNA reads TGTGCCAGCAGTCCCGGGAGCGGGAGAGATACGCAGTATTTT. Translated: CASSPGSGRDTQYF.

This clone was seen more than once but under ten times. The V and J genes are TRBV27 and TRBJ1-6; D remains unclear. Germline assignment: CDR1 MNHEY and CDR2 SMNVEV (reference sequence). The CDR3 covers 15 residues. V lost 5 bases, J lost 8 bases, and 16 bases lay in between. The CDR3 region has the DNA TGTGCCAGCAGTCGGAAGGCAGACGGGGATTCACCCCTCCACTTT. The encoded protein is CASSRKADGDSPLHF.

The chain joins TRBV28 to TRBJ1-5; D is uncertain. Looked up from germline, CDR1 is MDHEN and CDR2 is SYDVKM. The CDR3 is 13 residues long. The V end was cut by 2 bases, the J end by 5 bases, with 7 bases between. The CDR3 sequence is CASSLGRYQPQHF. The DNA for the CDR3 is TGTGCCAGCAGTTTAGGCCGTTATCAGCCCCAGCATTTT.

This clone was recorded only once. The genes are TRBV28 and TRBJ1-5, with TRBD1 identical over 9 bases. The V and J ends lost 3 bases and 2 bases, in that order; junction bases with no gene match: 2. The CDR3 is 15 residues long. Germline CDR1 reads MDHEN; CDR2 reads SYDVKM. CDR3 protein: CASSFTGGRNQPQHF. The CDR3 bases are TGTGCCAGCAGTTTTACAGGGGGCCGCAATCAGCCCCAGCATTTT.

The V call is TRBV6-5, the J call TRBJ2-7, with a weak D call TRBD2 (6 bases). The V gene's germline CDR1 is MNHEY and CDR2 SVGAGI. Trimming took 2 bases from V and 2 from J, leaving 7 bases between them. The CDR3 is 13 amino acids. In DNA form, the CDR3 reads TGTGCCAGCAGTTACCGGAGGGCCTACGAGCAGTACTTC. Protein product: CASSYRRAYEQYF.

This chain uses TRBV18 with TRBJ2-3; a weak D match, TRBD1 (6 bases). The V end lost 2 bases, the J end lost 2 bases, and 17 bases lay between the germline ends. CDR3 length: 17 residues. Per germline, CDR1 KGHSH and CDR2 LQKENI. CDR3 residues: CASSPVPDSGDTDTQYF. The CDR3 DNA is TGTGCCAGCTCACCAGTGCCCGACTCAGGGGACACAGATACGCAGTATTTT.

The chain uses TRBV15 and TRBJ2-7, with D possibly TRBD1 on 5 matching bases. Per germline, CDR1 LNHNV and CDR2 YYDKDF (reference sequence). V lost 8 bases and J lost 1, with 9 bases in between. The CDR3 runs to 12 residues. The CDR3 nucleotides read TGTGCCACCGCGGACATTTCCTACGAGCAGTACTTC. Translated, it gives CATADISYEQYF.

The chain has TRBV11-2 and TRBJ1-2; no clear D. Looked up from germline, CDR1 is SGHAT and CDR2 is FQNNGV. Trimming shortened V by 4 bases and J by 1 base, and 19 bases separated the two germline ends. The CDR3 contains 17 residues. The CDR3 coding sequence is TGTGCCAGCAGCTCCAGACCGCCGGAGGGTATTAACTATGGCTACACCTTC. Protein sequence: CASSSRPPEGINYGYTF.

The chain links TRBV19 to TRBJ2-4, with D perhaps matching TRBD1 (6 bases). This CDR3 is 21 amino acids long. Trimming left V 1 base short and J 0 bases short, with 25 bases between. CDR1 is LNHDA, CDR2 SQIVND, per germline (reference sequence). The CDR3, as DNA: TGTGCCAGTAGTATAGGCCCTCTTAGGGGGTCAAGGTTAATAGCCAAAAACATTCAGTACTTC. Translation: CASSIGPLRGSRLIAKNIQYF. The variable domain in full, with the rest retrieved from reference TRBV19 and TRBJ2-4, is DGGITQSPKYLFRKEGQNVTLSCEQNLNHDAMYWYRQDPGQGLRLIYYSQIVNDFQKGDIAEGYSVSREKKESFPLTVTSAQKNPTAFYLCASSIGPLRGSRLIAKNIQYFGAGTRLSVL.

The gene calls are TRBV2 and TRBJ1-2, with 7 bases fitting TRBD1. J was trimmed by 2 bases and V by 5 bases; bases with no gene match: 5. There are 14 residues in the CDR3. Germline V CDR1 and CDR2: SNHLY, FYNNEI. This chain's CDR3 is CASSLTGLNYGYTF. The DNA for the CDR3 is TGTGCCAGCAGTTTGACAGGGCTGAACTATGGCTACACCTTC.

V is TRBV7-9 and J is TRBJ2-5, with 13 bases that match TRBD2. This CDR3 comprises 16 residues. V was clipped by 4 bases and J by 5 bases; unmatched bases: 7. Germline loops: CDR1 SEHNR, CDR2 FQNEAQ (reference sequence). Here the CDR3 reads CASSSGLAGRGETQYF. For the CDR3, the DNA is TGTGCCAGCAGCTCGGGACTAGCGGGGCGAGGCGAGACCCAGTACTTC.

This clone appeared once. The chain combines TRBV19 with TRBJ1-6; 8 bases align to TRBD1. The CDR3 is 16 amino acids. V gave up 5 bases and J gave up 6 bases; unmatched junction bases: 9. Germline CDR1 and CDR2: LNHDA and SQIVND (reference sequence). The CDR3 DNA is TGTGCCAGTAGTTGGGGACAGGATGGGCCTAATTCACCCCTCCACTTT. Translated: CASSWGQDGPNSPLHF.

V gene TRBV5-1 combines with J gene TRBJ2-2, with a tentative D call TRBD2 (6 bases). Looked up from germline, CDR1 is SGHRS and CDR2 is YFSETQ. The ends were cut back, 0 bases at V and 7 bases at J, with 13 bases in the middle. The CDR3 has 15 residues. CDR3 nucleotides: TGCGCCAGCAGCTTGGGGGAGGCGTTTGGCGGGGAGCTGTTTTTT. It yields the protein CASSLGEAFGGELFF.

The CDR3 spells CASSKSSQVNTEAFF. DNA for the CDR3: TGTGCCAGTAGTAAAAGCTCACAGGTAAACACTGAAGCTTTCTTT. V gene TRBV19 combines with J gene TRBJ1-1, with D perhaps matching TRBD1 (5 bases). CDR1 and CDR2 (germline): LNHDA, SQIVND (reference sequence). The CDR3 spans 15 residues. Trimming removed 4 bases at V and 2 bases at J, with 14 bases between.

This sequence joins TRBV5-1 and TRBJ2-1, with D possibly TRBD1 on 5 matching bases. Deletions cut 4 bases from V and 2 bases from J, with 16 bases between. Germline assignment: CDR1 SGHRS and CDR2 YFSETQ. CDR3 length: 16 residues. For the CDR3, the DNA is TGCGCCAGCAGCCCTGGGGCAGGAGTAACCTACAATGAGCAGTTCTTC. Translation: CASSPGAGVTYNEQFF. Complete variable domain (other parts from reference TRBV5-1 and TRBJ2-1): KAGVTQTPRYLIKTRGQQVTLSCSPISGHRSVSWYQQTPGQGLQFLFEYFSETQRNKGNFPGRFSGRQFSNSRSEMNVSTLELGDSALYLCASSPGAGVTYNEQFFGPGTRLTVL.

V gene TRBV5-1 combines with J gene TRBJ1-1; D is unclear. CDR1 and CDR2 from the germline V gene are SGHRS and YFSETQ. The V end lost 0 bases, the J end lost 3 bases, and 15 bases lay between the germline ends. The length of the CDR3 is 16 residues. The CDR3 sequence: CASSLVADTMHTEAFF. The CDR3 DNA reads TGCGCCAGCAGCTTGGTTGCAGACACGATGCACACTGAAGCTTTCTTT.

This chain uses TRBV7-6 with TRBJ1-1; D possibly corresponds to TRBD1 (6 bases). Looked up from germline, CDR1 is SGHVS and CDR2 is FNYEAQ. The V end was cut by 6 bases, the J end by 3 bases, with 11 bases between. CDR3 size: 13 residues. The CDR3 nucleotides read TGTGCCAGCAGACAAGGACAGCACACTGAAGCTTTCTTT. Translating it yields CASRQGQHTEAFF.